The 19 T cell receptor beta chains given below trace back to one sample, sequenced in a study of blood T cell repertoires in COVID-19. Data came from immunoSEQ multiplex PCR; TCRdb stores just in-frame clones and leaves some out. The data contain about 55,000 clones, 85% of them singletons. The specimen sequenced was peripheral blood. These receptors were taken from a human donor in a cohort sampled during active COVID-19.

The rearrangement uses TRBV7-8 and TRBJ1-1; D is perhaps TRBD1 (5 bases). The germline gives CDR1 SGHVS, CDR2 FQNEAQ. V lost 2 bases, J lost 4 bases, and 14 bases lay in between. The CDR3 is 15 residues long. CDR3 loop: CASSLTRQGGTEAFF. The DNA of the CDR3 is TGTGCCAGCAGCTTAACCAGGCAGGGCGGCACTGAAGCTTTCTTT. Filled out from reference TRBV7-8 and TRBJ1-1, the complete variable domain reads GAGVSQSPRYKVAKRGQDVALRCDPISGHVSLFWYQQALGQGPEFLTYFQNEAQLDKSGLPSDRFFAERPEGSVSTLKIQRTQQEDSAVYLCASSLTRQGGTEAFFGQGTRLTVV.

The chain uses TRBV5-1 and TRBJ2-1; TRBD1 matches 7 bases. Germline V gene sequence: CDR1 SGHRS, CDR2 YFSETQ. This CDR3 is 16 amino acids long. The V and J ends lost 2 bases and 2 bases, in that order; junction bases with no gene match: 7. The DNA of the CDR3 is TGCGCCAGCAGCTTCACCCAGGGGGACCCCTACAATGAGCAGTTCTTC. Translation: CASSFTQGDPYNEQFF.

The chain carries TRBV30 and TRBJ2-7; no reliable D call. The CDR3 extends over 12 amino acids. V dropped 4 bases and J dropped 0 bases, with 7 bases sitting between them. Germline V lookup: CDR1 GTSNPN, CDR2 SVGIG (reference sequence). CDR3 in DNA: TGTGCCTGGAATGCGAACTCCTACGAGCAGTACTTC. It codes for CAWNANSYEQYF.

The chain uses TRBV27 and TRBJ2-5, with D perhaps TRBD1 (6 bases). CDR1 and CDR2 from the germline V gene are MNHEY and SMNVEV (reference sequence). The CDR3 is made up of 18 amino acids. V was trimmed by 6 bases and J by 0 bases, leaving 23 bases between them. CDR3 sequence: CASRPLGKGVSYQETQYF. Here the CDR3 DNA reads TGTGCCAGCAGACCCCTAGGGAAGGGGGTCAGCTACCAAGAGACCCAGTACTTC.

The sample holds one count of this clone. V and J are TRBV5-1 and TRBJ2-2, with a weak D call TRBD1 (5 bases). Trimming removed 3 bases at V and 5 bases at J, with 14 bases between. Per germline, CDR1 SGHRS and CDR2 YFSETQ. This CDR3 comprises 15 residues. CDR3 region: CASSSQGFDTGELFF. DNA for the CDR3: TGCGCCAGCAGCTCTCAGGGTTTCGATACCGGGGAGCTGTTTTTT.

The rearrangement uses TRBV15 and TRBJ2-2; D is possibly TRBD1 (6 bases). Per germline, CDR1 LNHNV and CDR2 YYDKDF (reference sequence). V gave up 5 bases and J gave up 6 bases, with 10 bases separating them. CDR3 length: 13 amino acids. CDR3 bases: TGTGCCACCAGCCAGGGGCCCGCCGGGGAGCTGTTTTTT. It specifies CATSQGPAGELFF. The full variable domain, in which reference TRBV15 and TRBJ2-2 provide the parts outside the CDR3, is DAMVIQNPRYQVTQFGKPVTLSCSQTLNHNVMYWYQQKSSQAPKLLFHYYDKDFNNEADTPDNFQSRRPNTSFCFLDIRSPGLGDTAMYLCATSQGPAGELFFGEGSRLTVL.

This rearrangement joins TRBV6-4 to TRBJ2-3; D gene uncertain. Trimming removed 8 bases from V and 0 bases from J, with 9 bases in between. Germline loops: CDR1 MRHNA, CDR2 SNTAGT. The CDR3 consists of 13 residues. CDR3 residues: CASRHPSTDTQYF. In nucleotides, the CDR3 is TGTGCCAGCCGACATCCTAGCACAGATACGCAGTATTTT.

This sequence joins TRBV7-2 and TRBJ2-1, with D tentatively TRBD2 (6 bases). With 8 bases removed from V and 9 bases from J, the gap between germline ends came to 11 bases. Germline V gives CDR1 SGHTA, CDR2 FQGNSA. This CDR3 is 11 amino acids long. The CDR3 nucleotides are TGTGCCAGCCGACTAGATGGTGAGCAGTTCTTC. Translating gives CASRLDGEQFF.

V is TRBV10-3 and J is TRBJ2-1; a possible D gene is TRBD1 (5 bases). The V and J ends lost 2 bases and 0 bases respectively, with 11 bases between them. This CDR3 is 16 amino acids long. Per germline, CDR1 ENHRY and CDR2 SYGVKD. As DNA, the CDR3 is TGTGCCATCAGTGAGAAAGGGGTAAGCTCCTACAATGAGCAGTTCTTC. Its protein is CAISEKGVSSYNEQFF.

This clone was observed once. This sequence joins TRBV7-3 and TRBJ2-1; D possibly corresponds to TRBD2 (6 bases). Germline values: CDR1 SGHTA, CDR2 FQGTGA. The CDR3 runs 15 residues. Trimming removed 5 bases at V and 6 bases at J, with 17 bases between. The CDR3 sequence: CASSHGRTTLNEQFF. The CDR3, as DNA: TGTGCCAGCAGCCACGGACGGACTACGCTCAATGAGCAGTTCTTC.

This rearrangement joins TRBV14 to TRBJ2-2, with TRBD1 matching 12 bases. J gave up 7 bases and V 5 bases, and 11 bases lay outside the gene matches. The CDR3 is made up of 17 amino acids. CDR1 and CDR2 (germline): SGHDN, FVKESK. The chain's CDR3 is CASSNFRGTGGSGELFF. The CDR3 DNA reads as TGTGCCAGCAGCAATTTCCGCGGGACAGGGGGCAGCGGGGAGCTGTTTTTT.

V and J are TRBV19 and TRBJ2-2; 14 nucleotides line up with TRBD2. Germline loops: CDR1 LNHDA, CDR2 SQIVND (reference sequence). The CDR3 is made up of 20 amino acids. The V gene end was trimmed by 0 bases and the J gene end by 4 bases; junction bases not matched to a gene: 10. The CDR3 region is CASSIEGPGLAGAGTGELFF. The CDR3 region has the DNA TGTGCCAGTAGTATAGAGGGACCGGGACTAGCGGGAGCGGGCACCGGGGAGCTGTTTTTT.

By frequency in the sample, this clone is medium-sized. V is TRBV28 and J is TRBJ2-3, with 10 bases identical to TRBD2. Germline-derived CDR1 and CDR2 are MDHEN and SYDVKM. CDR3 length equals 15 residues. The J segment lost 4 bases and the V segment lost 5 bases, leaving 6 bases of the junction unmatched. The CDR3 DNA is TGTGCCAGCAGTCCTCTAGCGGGAGAATCAGATACGCAGTATTTT. This sequence encodes CASSPLAGESDTQYF. The whole variable domain, filled in from reference TRBV28 and TRBJ2-3, reads DVKVTQSSRYLVKRTGEKVFLECVQDMDHENMFWYRQDPGLGLRLIYFSYDVKMKEKGDIPEGYSVSREKKERFSLILESASTNQTSMYLCASSPLAGESDTQYFGPGTRLTVL.

The J gene is TRBJ1-1, the V gene TRBV19; D perhaps matches TRBD1 (5 bases). Trimming cost V 3 bases and J 0 bases, with 11 bases left between them. The CDR3 has 15 residues. Germline CDR1 and CDR2: LNHDA and SQIVND (reference sequence). CDR3 amino acids: CASSITQGMNTEAFF. The CDR3 nucleotides are TGTGCCAGTAGTATTACTCAGGGCATGAACACTGAAGCTTTCTTT.

The chain recombines TRBV5-1 with TRBJ2-2; 7 bases are a match to TRBD1. The CDR3 has 15 residues. V trimming: 1 base; J trimming: 6 bases; junction bases outside the gene matches: 6. Germline CDR1 is SGHRS and CDR2 is YFSETQ. CDR3 amino acids: CASSLFDRAPGELFF. The CDR3 region has the DNA TGCGCCAGCAGCTTGTTTGACAGGGCACCCGGGGAGCTGTTTTTT. Based on the CDR3 plus reference TRBV5-1 and TRBJ2-2, the full variable domain is KAGVTQTPRYLIKTRGQQVTLSCSPISGHRSVSWYQQTPGQGLQFLFEYFSETQRNKGNFPGRFSGRQFSNSRSEMNVSTLELGDSALYLCASSLFDRAPGELFFGEGSRLTVL.

This chain joins TRBV6-4 and TRBJ2-1; 7 bases agree with TRBD2. This CDR3 contains 14 residues. Germline V gene data show CDR1 as MRHNA and CDR2 as SNTAGT. V gave up 9 bases and J gave up 2 bases; unmatched junction bases: 7. The CDR3 is CASSRDYAYNEQFF. Written as DNA, the CDR3 is TGTGCCAGTTCCCGGGACTACGCCTACAATGAGCAGTTCTTC.

The chain is built from TRBV4-2 and TRBJ2-7; 9 positions agree with TRBD1. Germline V CDR1 and CDR2: LGHNA, YNFKEQ. Trimming removed 3 bases from V and 1 base from J; junction bases left unmatched: 4. The CDR3 sequence is 15 residues long. The CDR3 reads CASSQRGQGSYEQYF. CDR3 nucleotides: TGTGCCAGCAGCCAGCGGGGACAGGGATCCTACGAGCAGTACTTC.

The rearrangement joins TRBV19 to TRBJ2-7; 7 bases match TRBD1. The CDR3 has 15 residues. V dropped 3 bases and J dropped 2; count of bases not matched to a gene: 7. The germline V gene has CDR1 LNHDA and CDR2 SQIVND (reference sequence). CDR3 protein: CASSIVGDSAYEQYF. The CDR3 nucleotides are TGTGCCAGTAGTATCGTCGGGGACAGCGCCTACGAGCAGTACTTC. Full variable domain (missing parts from reference TRBV19 and TRBJ2-7): DGGITQSPKYLFRKEGQNVTLSCEQNLNHDAMYWYRQDPGQGLRLIYYSQIVNDFQKGDIAEGYSVSREKKESFPLTVTSAQKNPTAFYLCASSIVGDSAYEQYFGPGTRLTVT.

This clone came up once. CDR3 in DNA: TGTGCCAGCAGCTTAACGACGTCTCGGGGGACCCAGTACTTC. The encoded protein is CASSLTTSRGTQYF. The genes are TRBV7-9 and TRBJ2-5, with TRBD2 as a possible D gene (5 bases). Germline CDR1 reads SEHNR; CDR2 reads FQNEAQ (reference sequence). This CDR3 region has 14 residues. V lost 2 bases to trimming and J lost 7 bases, with 14 bases between them.